The clone carrying this TCR beta chain was counted a few times. What it binds is unknown. Germline V gives CDR1 LGHNA, CDR2 YSLEER. The CDR3 consists of 15 residues. Trimming cost V 1 base and J 0 bases, with 8 bases left between them. The data originate from a study of tumor-infiltrating lymphocytes in localized non-small cell lung cancer. About the study: Patients included smokers and never-smokers with various histologies, some sampled after neoadjuvant chemotherapy. Findings and caveats of the study: Each assay used a separate piece of the same tissue.

Generated by immunoSEQ multiplex PCR, the TCRdb table keeps only in-frame clones and is missing some. Of thousands of clones in the sample, about 79% are singletons; the top ten hold about 8%. The receptor comes from a human donor with non-small cell lung cancer. Sample: uninvolved lung tissue not adjacent to the tumor. The J gene is TRBJ2-3, the V gene TRBV4-3, with a tentative D call TRBD2 (6 bases). The CDR3 loop is CASSQGGVSTDTQYF. The CDR3 DNA reads as TGCGCCAGCAGCCAAGGGGGGGTTAGCACAGATACGCAGTATTTT.